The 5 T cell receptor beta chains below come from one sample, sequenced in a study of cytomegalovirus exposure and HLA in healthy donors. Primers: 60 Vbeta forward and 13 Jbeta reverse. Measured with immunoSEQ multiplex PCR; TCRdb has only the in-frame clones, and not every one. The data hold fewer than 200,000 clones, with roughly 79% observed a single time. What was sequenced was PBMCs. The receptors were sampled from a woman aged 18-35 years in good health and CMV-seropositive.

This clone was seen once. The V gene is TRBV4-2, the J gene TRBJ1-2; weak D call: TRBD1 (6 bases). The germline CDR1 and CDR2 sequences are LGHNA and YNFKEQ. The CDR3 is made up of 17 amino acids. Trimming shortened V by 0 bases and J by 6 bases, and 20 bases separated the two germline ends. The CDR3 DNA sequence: TGTGCCAGCAGCCAAGATCGGTTGACAGGCTGGAGCAATGGCTACACCTTC. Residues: CASSQDRLTGWSNGYTF.

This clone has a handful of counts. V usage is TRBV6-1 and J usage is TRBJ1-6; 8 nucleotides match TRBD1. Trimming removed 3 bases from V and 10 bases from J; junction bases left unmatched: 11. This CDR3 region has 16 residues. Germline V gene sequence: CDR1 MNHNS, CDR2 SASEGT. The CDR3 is CASSEVFGQGSSPLHF. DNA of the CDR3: TGTGCCAGCAGTGAGGTGTTTGGACAGGGCTCCTCACCCCTCCACTTT.

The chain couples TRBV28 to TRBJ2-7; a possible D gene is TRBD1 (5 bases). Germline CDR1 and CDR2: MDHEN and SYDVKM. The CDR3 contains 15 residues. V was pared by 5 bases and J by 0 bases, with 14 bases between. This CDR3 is CASSDQGGSSYEQYF. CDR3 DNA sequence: TGTGCCAGCAGTGATCAGGGTGGCTCCTCCTACGAGCAGTACTTC.

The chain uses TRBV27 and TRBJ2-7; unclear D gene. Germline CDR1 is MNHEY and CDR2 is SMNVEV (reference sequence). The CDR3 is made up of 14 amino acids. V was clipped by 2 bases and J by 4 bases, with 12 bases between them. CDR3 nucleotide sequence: TGTGCCAGCAGTTTACGAATCGGGTCGTACGAGCAGTACTTC. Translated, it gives CASSLRIGSYEQYF.

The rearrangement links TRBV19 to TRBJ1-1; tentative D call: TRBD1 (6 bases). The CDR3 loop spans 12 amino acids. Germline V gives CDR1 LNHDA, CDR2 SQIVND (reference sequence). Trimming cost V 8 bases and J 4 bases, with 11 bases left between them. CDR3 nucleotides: TGTGCCAGTTTAGGGGGTGGCACTGAAGCTTTCTTT. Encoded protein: CASLGGGTEAFF.